This passage covers 25 T cell receptor beta chains from one sample sequenced in a study of Graves' ophthalmopathy and Graves' hyperthyroidism. RNA transcripts were the source from which TCR beta CDR3 regions were amplified. The authors performed first-round RT-PCR with HTBI primers and then a second-round multiplex PCR. TCRdb fed the multiplex PCR reads into MiXCR, producing one record per CDR3 protein. The sample lists over a million distinct CDR3 sequences; 35% to 40% were seen once. Sequenced: peripheral blood or thyroid tissue (not recorded which). Every receptor here comes from an adult man with Graves' hyperthyroidism.

The sample holds a few counts of this clonotype. V gene TRBV19 combines with J gene TRBJ1-1; 7 bases match TRBD1. Trimming took 7 bases from V and 5 from J; bases not matched to a gene: 7. The CDR3 spans 13 residues. CDR1 and CDR2 from the germline V gene are LNHDA and SQIVND (reference sequence). This CDR3 is CASTSTGETEAFF. The CDR3 DNA follows: TGTGCCAGTACCAGCACAGGGGAGACTGAAGCTTTCTTT.

This clonotype was observed at least ten times. The rearrangement uses TRBV9 and TRBJ2-7; TRBD1 aligns across 11 bases. In germline, CDR1 is SGDLS, CDR2 YYNGEE. V shed 4 bases, J shed 4 bases, and the junction held 4 bases outside the gene matches. This CDR3 comprises 14 residues. This CDR3 is CASSKGQGGYEQYF. The CDR3 nucleotides are TGTGCCAGCAGCAAGGGACAGGGGGGATACGAGCAGTACTTC.

Ten or more counts support this clonotype. The chain combines TRBV13 with TRBJ1-2; tentative D call: TRBD1 (5 bases). V lost 1 base and J lost 8, with 11 bases in between. In germline, CDR1 is PRHDT, CDR2 FYEKMQ (reference sequence). CDR3 size: 13 residues. The CDR3 DNA follows: TGTGCCAGCAGCTTAGTCGGCCGGGGGGGCTACACCTTC. This encodes CASSLVGRGGYTF.

This clonotype was seen a few times. The chain carries TRBV7-2 and TRBJ1-3, with no clear D. The CDR3 has 12 amino acids. V dropped 5 bases and J dropped 8 bases, with 10 bases sitting between them. Germline-derived CDR1 and CDR2 are SGHTA and FQGNSA. CDR3 nucleotides: TGTGCCAGCAGCGTAAACCCGTACACCATATATTTT. This codes for CASSVNPYTIYF.

The gene calls are TRBV5-4 and TRBJ2-7; 10 nucleotides agree with TRBD1. CDR3 length: 18 residues. The germline V gene encodes CDR1 SGHNT and CDR2 YYREEE (reference sequence). V dropped 4 bases and J dropped 2; count of bases not matched to a gene: 15. CDR3 sequence: CASSPGQGPSLNPYEQYF. The CDR3 region has the DNA TGTGCCAGCAGCCCGGGACAGGGGCCATCCCTAAATCCCTACGAGCAGTACTTC. The full variable domain, rest sourced from reference TRBV5-4 and TRBJ2-7, is ETGVTQSPTHLIKTRGQQVTLRCSSQSGHNTVSWYQQALGQGPQFIFQYYREEENGRGNFPPRFSGLQFPNYSSELNVNALELDDSALYLCASSPGQGPSLNPYEQYFGPGTRLTVT.

J is TRBJ2-7 and V is TRBV19; D tentatively fits TRBD1 or TRBD2 (5 bases each). The CDR3 is 15 amino acids. Trimming pared 5 bases from V and 3 bases from J, leaving 17 bases between. The germline V gene has CDR1 LNHDA and CDR2 SQIVND (reference sequence). Written as DNA, the CDR3 is TGTGCCAGTAGTCGGAGGCCAGACAGTTACTACGAGCAGTACTTC. This sequence encodes CASSRRPDSYYEQYF.

The chain employs TRBV9 and TRBJ1-3; possible D gene TRBD1, 5 bases. Germline V gives CDR1 SGDLS, CDR2 YYNGEE. There are 16 residues in the CDR3. Trimming left V 0 bases short and J 4 bases short, with 14 bases between. CDR3 DNA sequence: TGTGCCAGCAGCGTAGCGTGGGGGGGAGTAGGAAACACCATATATTTT. Translating gives CASSVAWGGVGNTIYF.

This chain connects TRBV2 to TRBJ2-5; tentative D call: TRBD1 (6 bases). V lost 5 bases and J 2 bases, leaving 15 bases between the germline ends. The germline CDR1 and CDR2 sequences are SNHLY and FYNNEI. This CDR3 spans 15 amino acids. This CDR3 is CASSLSWTVQETQYF. The CDR3 region has the DNA TGTGCCAGCAGTTTATCTTGGACAGTACAAGAGACCCAGTACTTC.

In regard to this clonotype: With a much larger clone just one base away, this may be a read error. The gene calls are TRBV29-1 and TRBJ1-1; 8 bases are a match to TRBD1. Germline CDR1 reads SQVTM; CDR2 reads ANQGSEA. This CDR3 spans 14 amino acids. V shed 2 bases and J 2 bases; nucleotides not matched to a gene: 4. The CDR3 sequence is CSVETGGGNTEAFF. DNA for the CDR3: TGCAGCGTTGAAACAGGGGGTGGAAACACTGAAGCTTTCTTT.

V and J are TRBV29-1 and TRBJ1-2, with D possibly being TRBD1 (5 bases). Per germline, CDR1 SQVTM and CDR2 ANQGSEA. This CDR3 contains 16 residues. V was trimmed by 5 bases and J by 4 bases, leaving 23 bases between them. This CDR3 is CSVFPGETTEPYGYTF. The CDR3 DNA is TGCAGCGTTTTCCCGGGGGAGACCACCGAGCCCTATGGCTACACCTTC.

This chain links TRBV20-1 with TRBJ2-7; D not resolved. CDR1 is DFQATT, CDR2 SNEGSKA, per germline (reference sequence). The V gene lost 5 bases and the J gene lost 2 bases, with 16 bases spanning the gap. CDR3 length equals 14 residues. The CDR3 region has the DNA TGCAGTGCTGGGTTCTTGAAGGGTCCCTACGAGCAGTACTTC. Translating it yields CSAGFLKGPYEQYF.

V is TRBV15 and J is TRBJ2-7; 10 nucleotides align to TRBD2. This CDR3 comprises 14 residues. The trim removed 8 bases at V and 3 bases at J, leaving 7 bases unmatched. Per germline, CDR1 LNHNV and CDR2 YYDKDF (reference sequence). This CDR3 is CATSASGSLYEQYF. CDR3 nucleotides: TGTGCCACCTCTGCTAGCGGGAGCCTCTACGAGCAGTACTTC.

The chain uses TRBV29-1 and TRBJ1-5, with 8 bases fitting TRBD1. The germline gives CDR1 SQVTM, CDR2 ANQGSEA. Losses at the gene ends were 4 bases for V and 5 bases for J; bases not matched to a gene: 7. The CDR3 contains 14 residues. The CDR3 nucleotides are TGCAGCGTTGTATTAACAGGGGGAGATCAGCCCCAGCATTTT. As protein: CSVVLTGGDQPQHF. Complete variable domain (other parts from reference TRBV29-1 and TRBJ1-5): SAVISQKPSRDICQRGTSLTIQCQVDSQVTMMFWYRQQPGQSLTLIATANQGSEATYESGFVIDKFPISRPNLTFSTLTVSNMSPEDSSIYLCSVVLTGGDQPQHFGDGTRLSIL.

This rearrangement joins TRBV20-1 to TRBJ1-6; tentatively, D is TRBD1 (6 bases). The germline CDR1 and CDR2 sequences are DFQATT and SNEGSKA (reference sequence). The V end lost 0 bases, the J end lost 8 bases, and 14 bases lay between the germline ends. The CDR3 contains 15 residues. CDR3 amino acids: CSARDVRAGDSPLHF. In nucleotides, the CDR3 is TGCAGTGCTAGAGATGTCAGGGCAGGGGATTCACCCCTCCACTTT.

V is TRBV6-4 and J is TRBJ1-4; D remains unclear. Germline loops: CDR1 MRHNA, CDR2 SNTAGT. This CDR3 has 13 amino acids. Trimming cost V 6 bases and J 8 bases, with 13 bases left between them. CDR3 sequence: CASRLTSGEKLFF. The CDR3 DNA follows: TGTGCCAGCAGGCTGACTAGCGGGGAAAAACTGTTTTTT.

The chain joins TRBV4-3 to TRBJ1-1; 8 bases align to TRBD1. The CDR3 runs to 15 residues. CDR1 and CDR2 (germline): LGHNA, YSLEER. Unmatched junction bases numbered 8, after V lost 0 bases and J lost 8 bases. This CDR3 reads CASSQDGQGGLEAFF. The CDR3 bases are TGCGCCAGCAGCCAAGATGGACAGGGAGGCTTGGAAGCTTTCTTT.

Turning to this clonotype: A single base separates this from a much larger clone, so it may be a read error. The rearrangement links TRBV9 to TRBJ2-5; D is unresolved. V shed 0 bases and J shed 5 bases, with 14 bases lying between them. CDR1 SGDLS and CDR2 YYNGEE come from the germline V gene. This CDR3 spans 15 amino acids. The CDR3 sequence: CASSVDGKQSETQYF. The DNA for the CDR3 is TGTGCCAGCAGCGTAGATGGCAAGCAAAGTGAGACCCAGTACTTC.

The V gene is TRBV29-1, the J gene TRBJ2-7; D perhaps matches TRBD1 (5 bases). The V end lost 8 bases, the J end lost 1 base, and 15 bases lay between the germline ends. The CDR3 sequence is 13 residues long. CDR1 is SQVTM, CDR2 ANQGSEA, per germline. CDR3: CSSGKSLSYEQYF. CDR3 bases: TGCAGCTCAGGGAAGTCCCTTTCCTACGAGCAGTACTTC.

The chain uses TRBV4-1 and TRBJ1-2, with D uncertain. V lost 2 bases and J lost 4, with 17 bases in between. Germline CDR1 and CDR2: MGHRA and YSYEKL. This CDR3 region has 16 residues. The DNA of the CDR3 is TGCGCCAGCAGCCAACCGATTCGGGGAAGGGTCTATGGCTACACCTTC. Its protein product is CASSQPIRGRVYGYTF.

This clonotype was seen ten or more times. The chain carries TRBV7-6 and TRBJ1-5, with 8 bases that match TRBD1. This CDR3 contains 16 residues. Germline V gives CDR1 SGHVS, CDR2 FNYEAQ. V shed 2 bases, J shed 4 bases, and the junction held 7 bases outside the gene matches. The DNA for the CDR3 is TGTGCCAGCAGCTTAACCGGACAGGGAACTAATCAGCCCCAGCATTTT. Its translation is CASSLTGQGTNQPQHF.

The sample holds many counts of this clonotype. This chain uses TRBV28 with TRBJ1-6, with 7 bases fitting TRBD1. Germline CDR1 MDHEN, CDR2 SYDVKM. J was trimmed by 3 bases and V by 6 bases; bases with no gene match: 8. This CDR3 region has 16 residues. The CDR3 protein is CASRGAGDSYNSPLHF. In DNA, the CDR3 is TGTGCCAGCAGGGGGGCGGGGGACAGCTATAATTCACCCCTCCACTTT.

This clonotype came up many times. CDR3 region: CASSRQGIYGYTF. CDR3 nucleotide sequence: TGTGCCAGCAGCCGACAGGGTATCTATGGCTACACCTTC. V gene TRBV12-3 or TRBV12-4 combines with J gene TRBJ1-2; 7 nucleotides match TRBD1. Losses at the gene ends were 6 bases for V and 4 bases for J; bases not matched to a gene: 5. The length of the CDR3 is 13 residues.

Concerning this clonotype itself: A single base separates this from a much larger clone, so it may be a read error. Because the CDR3 is missing its conserved closing phenylalanine or tryptophan, this is likely a read error. The genes are TRBV12-3 or TRBV12-4 and TRBJ2-5; D is tentatively TRBD1 or TRBD2 (5 bases each). The ends were cut back, 3 bases at V and 5 bases at J, with 16 bases in the middle. The CDR3 is 15 residues long. CDR3 protein: CASSFPHGEGETQYL. Here the CDR3 DNA reads TGTGCCAGCAGTTTCCCACACGGAGAGGGGGAGACCCAGTACCTC.

In its sample, this clonotype was seen many times. The rearrangement uses TRBV19 and TRBJ2-7, with no clear D. With 10 bases removed from V and 2 bases from J, the gap between germline ends came to 12 bases. CDR3 size: 12 residues. Germline assignment: CDR1 LNHDA and CDR2 SQIVND (reference sequence). CDR3 amino acids: CAIKVGPYEQYF. CDR3 DNA sequence: TGTGCCATCAAAGTAGGTCCCTACGAGCAGTACTTC.

This clonotype was recorded at least ten times. This chain links TRBV7-2 with TRBJ2-5; D is unclear. Germline values: CDR1 SGHTA, CDR2 FQGNSA. V lost 3 bases to trimming and J lost 2 bases, with 10 bases between them. The CDR3 contains 14 residues. The CDR3 DNA is TGTGCCAGCAGCTTCGGTGGCCCACAAGAGACCCAGTACTTC. Translated, it gives CASSFGGPQETQYF.